This T cell receptor beta chain was identified in a study of human T cells and chemical hapten exposure. Study conclusions and caveats: TCRs above 1 in 1000 frequency did not change with DPC sensitization.

TCRdb independently ran MiXCR on the RACE reads; one entry per CDR3 protein. The table has 96,000 or so distinct CDR3 sequences, about a tenth seen once. Sample time point: patch test 2, 6 weeks after DPC sensitization. Treatment in this sample: therapeutic diphenylcyclopropenone sensitization with weekly scalp DPC. Patients had alopecia, were aged 18 to 70, and were not pregnant. Germline V gene sequence: CDR1 MNHEY, CDR2 SVGEGT. The CDR3 has 14 residues. The sample holds a few counts of this clonotype. The target antigen is unknown. The receptor's source is a woman aged 40 to 55 with alopecia areata. Some clones in this sample may be carry-over from other donors' samples. Material: whole blood, obtained in connection with sensitization to the hapten diphenylcyclopropenone (DPC). This chain uses TRBV6-2 or TRBV6-3 with TRBJ2-7, with TRBD2 matching 12 bases. CDR3 region: CGVRLAGAGGEQYF. The CDR3 region has the DNA TGTGGAGTCAGACTAGCGGGAGCCGGAGGCGAGCAGTACTTC.